This TCR beta chain was sequenced in a study of technical replicates of blood from a handful of donors. CDR1 and CDR2 from the germline V gene are SEHNR and FQNEAQ (reference sequence). The CDR3 consists of 16 residues. V was cut by 5 bases and J by 8 bases, with 24 bases left in between. Here immunoSEQ multiplex PCR was the method, and the copy in TCRdb shows in-frame clones only, minus some. The data contain fewer than 75,000 clones, approximately 87% of them singletons. Sequencing was performed on PBMCs. The receptor's source is a human donor in good health. Some clones in this sample may be carry-over from other donors' samples. This chain joins TRBV7-9 and TRBJ1-2; D not resolved. The CDR3 coding sequence is TGTGCCAGCAGCACTACCACAACCGGGAGCTGGGGAGGCTACACCTTC. Translating gives CASSTTTTGSWGGYTF. Looking up the rest from reference TRBV7-9 and TRBJ1-2 gives the full variable domain: DTGVSQNPRHKITKRGQNVTFRCDPISEHNRLYWYRQTLGQGPEFLTYFQNEAQLEKSRLLSDRFSAERPKGSFSTLEIQRTEQGDSAMYLCASSTTTTGSWGGYTFGSGTRLTVV.